This T cell receptor beta chain is drawn from a study of T cell responses to AZD1222 COVID-19 vaccine (dated by TCRdb to the early 2020s). Broadly, across the study: TCR sequencing covered over 230 trial participants: 207 given two doses of AZD1222 and 26 given two doses of MenACWY control vaccine. Enrollment into the trials was organized by age into subgroups of 18-55, 56-69 and 70-plus years, and those subgroups contained roughly 150, 30 and 60 TCR-sequenced participants, respectively.

The sample's time point label, in plain terms: about 28 days (+/-7) after the second vaccine dose. AZD1222 recipients given second doses at about 4 weeks or at about 12 weeks were pooled, since spike-specific TCR depth and breadth were not found to differ between the two schedules. Samples from vaccinated people were obtained from the UK trials COV001 and COV002, which included a single-blind randomized controlled phase 2/3 trial of AZD1222 (ChAdOx1 nCoV-19) in healthy adults. For TCRbeta chain sequencing, PBMC samples were collected from trial participants at day 0 and at day 28 after the second dose. The CDR3 regions of human TCRbeta chains were analyzed by immunosequencing. From the authors' description of their analysis: Repertoire TCRs were checked for matches against a reference library of SARS-CoV-2-specific TCRs that had been generated using the MIRA antigen-specificity platform. Breadth was defined as the fraction of unique TCRs that were SARS-CoV-2-associated. Depth was defined as the fraction of total T cells that were SARS-CoV-2-associated. Using the MIRA data, each spike-specific TCR was mapped to the spike region that the TCR reacts to and placed in a CD4 or CD8 class. Log10-transformed breadth and depth values were compared by one-way ANOVA with Sidak's multiple comparisons tests. The table was pulled from immuneACCESS by TCRdb, which kept in-frame rearrangements only. Such tables lose some clones; where checked, under half of the loss comes from unresolved V genes, and the rest has no known cause. The DNA was the basis for D and trimming; V, J and clone size are from that table. The table for this sample lists about 150,000 clones; about 92% of them were counted only once. The leading ten clones occupy under 2% of the sample.

The study at large found these results: Spike-specific TCR breadth and depth rose significantly after two AZD1222 doses compared with day 0 and with MenACWY recipients. Most participants were white British and females outnumbered males, and the authors suggested that clonal diversity may have been underestimated. Only six AZD1222 recipients were SARS-CoV-2 seropositive at baseline, limiting conclusions about previously exposed vaccinees. Epitopes outside the regions mutated in the B.1.351 and B.1.1.7 variants were reportedly recognized by nearly half of the unique spike-specific TCRs. The 56-69-year group was small, and its depth increase did not reach significance, likely because of low power. Because no samples from the day 14 peak response were available, repertoires could be characterized only after the peak T cell response. CD4 TCRs associated with the vaccine covered the entire spike protein, and the dominant responses were in regions 160-218 and 743-854.

There are 14 amino acids in the CDR3, from cysteine to phenylalanine inclusive. Of the read, only the CDR3 DNA is kept; its 42 bases are in frame from base 1. Here V drops 4 bases and J drops 3 bases, and the junction holds 6 bases not matched to any gene. CDR1 and CDR2 (SGHNT, YYREEE) derive from the germline V gene (reference sequence). For this clone: There is no known antigen for this receptor. No much larger clone is present one base from it, and per-base qualities are unavailable.

The specimen comprised peripheral blood, sampled 28 days after the second AZD1222 dose. The TCR was taken from an adult who received the AZD1222 COVID-19 vaccine. The chain employs TRBV5-4 and TRBJ2-5; 7 central nucleotides agree with TRBD1. The DNA reads TGTGCCAGCAGCAATGACAGGGCAGAAGAGACCCAGTACTTC. It encodes CASSNDRAEETQYF.